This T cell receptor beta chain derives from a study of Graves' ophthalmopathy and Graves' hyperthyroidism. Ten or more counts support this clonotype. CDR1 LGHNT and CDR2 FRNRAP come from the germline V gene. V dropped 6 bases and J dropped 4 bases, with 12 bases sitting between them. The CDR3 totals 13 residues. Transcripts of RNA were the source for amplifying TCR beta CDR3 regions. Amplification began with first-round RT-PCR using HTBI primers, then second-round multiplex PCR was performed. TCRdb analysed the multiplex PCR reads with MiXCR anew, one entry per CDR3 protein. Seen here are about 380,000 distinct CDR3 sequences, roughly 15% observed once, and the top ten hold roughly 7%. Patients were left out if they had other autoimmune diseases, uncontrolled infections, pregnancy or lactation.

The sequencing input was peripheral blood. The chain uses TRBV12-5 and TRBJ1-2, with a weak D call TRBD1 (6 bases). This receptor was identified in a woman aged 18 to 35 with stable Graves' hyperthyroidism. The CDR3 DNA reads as TGTGCTAGTGGGGCAACAGGGTTCTATGGCTACACCTTC. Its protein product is CASGATGFYGYTF.